Below are 14 T cell receptor beta chains sequenced from a single sample in a study of cytomegalovirus exposure and HLA in healthy donors. 13 Jbeta primers and 60 Vbeta primers were used for the PCR. Assay used: immunoSEQ multiplex PCR; TCRdb lists only in-frame clones, some missing. The repertoire consists of about 31,000 clones, with approximately 90% occurring once and the leading ten covering approximately 3%. Input material: PBMCs. These receptors were taken from a boy aged 5-17 years in good health and CMV-seronegative.

The gene calls are TRBV2 and TRBJ1-1; no reliable D call. This CDR3 is 14 amino acids long. Trimming cost V 2 bases and J 1 base, with 8 bases left between them. The germline V gene encodes CDR1 SNHLY and CDR2 FYNNEI. The CDR3 DNA sequence: TGTGCCAGCAGTGAACTCGGAGCGAACACTGAAGCTTTCTTT. This translates into CASSELGANTEAFF.

This clone was recorded a few times. This chain links TRBV19 with TRBJ2-3, with 7 nucleotides matching TRBD1. In germline, CDR1 is LNHDA, CDR2 SQIVND (reference sequence). CDR3 length: 14 amino acids. Trimming cost V 6 bases and J 7 bases; bases outside gene matches: 10. The CDR3 region has the DNA TGTGCCAGTAGCCCGACAGGGCCTACGTATACGCAGTATTTT. This codes for CASSPTGPTYTQYF.

The chain employs TRBV10-3 and TRBJ2-5; 10 bases agree with TRBD2. Germline-derived CDR1 and CDR2 are ENHRY and SYGVKD. The CDR3 sequence is 17 residues long. The trim removed 3 bases at V and 3 bases at J, leaving 10 bases unmatched. As DNA, the CDR3 is TGTGCCATCAGTGACAGAGTAAGCGGGGGGGCAGAAGAGACCCAGTACTTC. Translated, it gives CAISDRVSGGAEETQYF.

The V call is TRBV18, the J call TRBJ2-7; 8 nucleotides align to TRBD1. Germline V gives CDR1 KGHSH, CDR2 LQKENI. The CDR3 has 14 amino acids. Trimming cost V 6 bases and J 6 bases; bases outside gene matches: 10. CDR3 DNA sequence: TGTGCCAGCTCCACTTACGGACAGGGTGTCGAGCAGTACTTC. This translates into CASSTYGQGVEQYF.

The V call is TRBV2, the J call TRBJ2-1, with a tentative D call TRBD1 (6 bases). CDR3 length: 13 amino acids. Germline loops: CDR1 SNHLY, CDR2 FYNNEI. Trimming took 4 bases from V and 5 from J, leaving 9 bases between them. Here the CDR3 DNA reads TGTGCCAGCAGTGCCGGGACACACAATGAGCAGTTCTTC. This sequence encodes CASSAGTHNEQFF.

This clone turned up a few times. The V gene is TRBV19, the J gene TRBJ1-5; 8 nucleotides line up with TRBD1. V lost 7 bases, J lost 1 base, and 9 bases stayed unmatched. The CDR3 has 16 residues. CDR1 and CDR2 (germline): LNHDA, SQIVND (reference sequence). The chain's CDR3 is CASTLKQGVSNQPQHF. The DNA of the CDR3 is TGTGCCAGTACCCTCAAACAGGGGGTCAGCAATCAGCCCCAGCATTTT.

The chain links TRBV5-5 to TRBJ1-5; D possibly corresponds to TRBD1 (5 bases). The CDR3 spans 13 residues. Germline CDR1 reads SGHKS; CDR2 reads YYEKEE (reference sequence). Trimming left V 2 bases short and J 6 bases short, with 9 bases between. The CDR3 region has the DNA TGTGCCAGCAGCTTTCAGGGAAGTCAGCCCCAGCATTTT. The encoded protein is CASSFQGSQPQHF.

The CDR3: CASSTSRTGGGYGYTF. CDR3 bases: TGTGCCAGCAGCACATCCCGAACAGGGGGTGGGTATGGCTACACCTTC. The chain recombines TRBV7-2 with TRBJ1-2; 8 bases fit TRBD1. The trim removed 5 bases at V and 5 bases at J, leaving 13 bases unmatched. This CDR3 spans 16 amino acids. Germline V gene sequence: CDR1 SGHTA, CDR2 FQGNSA.

The chain is built from TRBV19 and TRBJ2-7; 8 positions match TRBD1. J was trimmed by 5 bases and V by 5 bases; bases with no gene match: 8. Germline values: CDR1 LNHDA, CDR2 SQIVND (reference sequence). The CDR3 runs 14 residues. This CDR3 reads CASSAGQGRHEQYF. DNA for the CDR3: TGTGCCAGTAGTGCCGGACAGGGACGCCACGAGCAGTACTTC. Filled out from reference TRBV19 and TRBJ2-7, the complete variable domain reads DGGITQSPKYLFRKEGQNVTLSCEQNLNHDAMYWYRQDPGQGLRLIYYSQIVNDFQKGDIAEGYSVSREKKESFPLTVTSAQKNPTAFYLCASSAGQGRHEQYFGPGTRLTVT.

The J gene is TRBJ2-5, the V gene TRBV7-3, with D possibly being TRBD1 (6 bases). Trimming took 5 bases from V and 5 from J, leaving 18 bases between them. The CDR3 sequence is 15 residues long. The germline gives CDR1 SGHTA, CDR2 FQGTGA. CDR3 amino acids: CASSPQGPYVETQYF. As DNA, the CDR3 is TGTGCCAGCAGCCCCCAGGGGCCCTACGTGGAGACCCAGTACTTC.

The table lists this clone with a count of one. This chain connects TRBV28 to TRBJ2-3; 7 nucleotides line up with TRBD2. With V trimmed by 2 bases and J by 1 base, 3 bases remained unmatched. The CDR3 is made up of 15 amino acids. Germline V CDR1 and CDR2: MDHEN, SYDVKM. The CDR3 coding sequence is TGTGCCAGCAGTTTAGGCGGGGGACGCACAGATACGCAGTATTTT. Translating it yields CASSLGGGRTDTQYF.

The chain is built from TRBV9 and TRBJ2-3; D call uncertain. CDR1 and CDR2 from the germline V gene are SGDLS and YYNGEE. CDR3 length: 15 amino acids. V dropped 1 base and J dropped 4 bases, with 13 bases sitting between them. The CDR3 DNA reads TGTGCCAGCAGCGTAATAGTTCAGGCAGCAGATACGCAGTATTTT. This encodes CASSVIVQAADTQYF.

V is TRBV2 and J is TRBJ2-2; 10 nucleotides match TRBD1. Germline CDR1 is SNHLY and CDR2 is FYNNEI. CDR3 length: 13 amino acids. The J segment lost 9 bases and the V segment lost 6 bases, leaving 4 bases of the junction unmatched. As DNA, the CDR3 is TGTGCCAGCAGCCGACAGGGGGCGAGGGAGCTGTTTTTT. This sequence encodes CASSRQGARELFF.

This clone was observed a handful of times. This chain uses TRBV10-3 with TRBJ1-4; D is undetermined. The length of the CDR3 is 13 residues. V gave up 2 bases and J gave up 8 bases, with 9 bases separating them. Per germline, CDR1 ENHRY and CDR2 SYGVKD. The CDR3 coding sequence is TGTGCCATCAGTGAGGCGAGAGGAGAAAAACTGTTTTTT. Amino acid sequence: CAISEARGEKLFF.